Listed below are T cell receptor beta chains from one sample, sequenced in a study of post-analysis software for immune sequencing data. TCRdb re-analysed the PCR reads in MiXCR, keeping a single row per CDR3 protein. The table shows about 770,000 distinct CDR3 sequences, with around 45% occurring only once. The sample consisted of blood. The receptors derive from a girl aged 5 to 17 with multiple sclerosis. The CDR3 runs from the conserved cysteine through the conserved F or W.

cdr3_aa: CASSYGPGATYEQYF
j_call: TRBJ2-7
v_call: TRBV12-3/TRBV12-4

cdr3_aa: CASSPLASGREGAAKNIQYF
j_call: TRBJ2-4
v_call: TRBV7-8

cdr3_aa: CASSHPGLAGGPRADTQYF
j_call: TRBJ2-3
v_call: TRBV27

cdr3_aa: CASRPSRTSAEQFF
j_call: TRBJ2-1
v_call: TRBV27

cdr3_aa: CASSPDRRDLWPQHF
j_call: TRBJ1-5
v_call: TRBV6-1

cdr3_aa: CSGRTGAYNEQFF
j_call: TRBJ2-1
v_call: TRBV29-1

cdr3_aa: CATSRGLEFGEQYF
j_call: NA
v_call: TRBV15

cdr3_aa: CASSLFRGIAPYEQYF
j_call: TRBJ2-7
v_call: TRBV27

cdr3_aa: CASSYRGLTDTQYF
j_call: TRBJ2-3
v_call: TRBV7-2

cdr3_aa: CASSHGLGTQETQYF
j_call: TRBJ2-5
v_call: TRBV5-1

cdr3_aa: CASSRPGQGTEAFF
j_call: TRBJ1-1
v_call: TRBV6-5

cdr3_aa: CASSLSGQGLGTEQYF
j_call: TRBJ2-7
v_call: TRBV5-6

cdr3_aa: CSAYNARDSGSHEQYF
j_call: TRBJ2-7
v_call: TRBV20-1

cdr3_aa: CASSVGHGYNEQFF
j_call: TRBJ2-1
v_call: TRBV9

cdr3_aa: CASSLSVSGVHEQYF
j_call: NA
v_call: TRBV11-3

cdr3_aa: CSVEPGLAGGQIETQYF
j_call: TRBJ2-5
v_call: TRBV29-1

cdr3_aa: CASQGQRSYNSPLHF
j_call: TRBJ1-6
v_call: TRBV7-2

cdr3_aa: CSVEEATGVGSYEQYF
j_call: TRBJ2-7
v_call: TRBV29-1

cdr3_aa: CSASGASHEKLFF
j_call: TRBJ1-4
v_call: TRBV20-1

cdr3_aa: CASKGLAGASYNEQFF
j_call: TRBJ2-1
v_call: TRBV6-2/TRBV6-3

cdr3_aa: CASSTGLAGDLTDEQYF
j_call: NA
v_call: TRBV7-6

cdr3_aa: CASSLQGEYQPQHF
j_call: TRBJ1-5
v_call: TRBV12-3/TRBV12-4

cdr3_aa: CASSSRGDNYYGYTF
j_call: TRBJ1-2
v_call: TRBV7-2

cdr3_aa: CSVDRGGNTEAFF
j_call: TRBJ1-1
v_call: TRBV29-1

cdr3_aa: CASSLEGGRNDEQFF
j_call: TRBJ2-1
v_call: TRBV7-9

cdr3_aa: CASSNQRGERSPLHF
j_call: TRBJ1-6
v_call: TRBV11-2

cdr3_aa: CASSSGRTGWNEQYF
j_call: TRBJ2-7
v_call: TRBV27

cdr3_aa: CSARLAGIDYEQYF
j_call: TRBJ2-7
v_call: TRBV20-1

cdr3_aa: CASSRLDRGGYEQYF
j_call: TRBJ2-7
v_call: TRBV18

cdr3_aa: CASTGLAAPTGELFF
j_call: TRBJ2-2
v_call: TRBV6-1

cdr3_aa: CSVSTSGSHEQFF
j_call: TRBJ2-1
v_call: TRBV29-1

cdr3_aa: CASSPRVGTGTEAFF
j_call: TRBJ1-1
v_call: TRBV4-2